These 32 T cell receptor beta chains were all obtained from the same sample, sequenced in a study of cytomegalovirus exposure and HLA in healthy donors (dated by TCRdb to the late 2010s). Receptor libraries were prepared by the immunoSEQ multiplex PCR assay. For the multiplex PCR, a mixture combining 60 forward primers for TCR Vbeta segments and 13 reverse primers for TCR Jbeta segments was used. TCRdb retrieved this table from immuneACCESS and kept in-frame rearrangements only. Not all clones are present; in checked studies, unresolved V genes account for under half, and no reason is known for the remainder. The sample table records some 56,000 clones; around 83% of these occur just once. Approximately 1.5% of the sample is in the top ten clones. Sequenced sample: PBMCs. These receptors were taken from a human donor in good health.

A word on this clone: One end of the junction varies from germline; a read error may be responsible. V and J are TRBV2 and TRBJ1-5, with D tentatively TRBD1 (6 bases). This CDR3 has 16 residues. Germline V lookup: CDR1 SNHLY, CDR2 FYNNEI. The CDR3 bases are TGTGTCAGCAGTGACTCTCTGGGGGCGACCAATCAGCCCCAGCATTTT. It encodes CVSSDSLGATNQPQHF.

The V gene is TRBV6-1, the J gene TRBJ2-7; the match to TRBD1 covers 9 bases. Germline V CDR1 and CDR2: MNHNS, SASEGT. J lost 4 bases, V lost 3 bases, and 10 bases had no gene match. This CDR3 contains 16 residues. The CDR3 DNA reads as TGTGCCAGCAGTGATGGAGTAAACAGGGGGCGGTACGAGCAGTACTTC. This translates into CASSDGVNRGRYEQYF.

This clone came up once. The V and J genes are TRBV4-1 and TRBJ1-1; D perhaps matches TRBD1 (5 bases). CDR3 length: 15 amino acids. Germline V gene data show CDR1 as MGHRA and CDR2 as YSYEKL. V gave up 0 bases and J gave up 3 bases, with 11 bases separating them. The chain's CDR3 is CASSQDPGRDTEAFF. The CDR3, as DNA: TGCGCCAGCAGCCAAGATCCAGGGAGGGACACTGAAGCTTTCTTT.

Here the CDR3 DNA reads TGCGCCAGCAGCCAAGTATTCGGGGGGGTGAATGAGCAGTTCTTC. This gives the protein CASSQVFGGVNEQFF. The genes are TRBV4-3 and TRBJ2-1, with 8 bases lining up with TRBD2. The CDR3 has 15 residues. The V gene's germline CDR1 is LGHNA and CDR2 YSLEER. Trimming took 1 base from V and 7 from J; bases not matched to a gene: 6.

The chain joins TRBV5-3 to TRBJ1-1; 8 bases are a match to TRBD1. TRBV5-3 is an ORF for which the function is uncertain. After removal of 3 bases from V and 0 bases from J, the junction contained 16 bases not matched to a gene. The CDR3 is 19 amino acids. Here the CDR3 reads CARSCQGARWFCMNTEAFF. The CDR3 coding sequence is TGTGCCAGAAGCTGCCAGGGGGCGCGGTGGTTCTGCATGAACACTGAAGCTTTCTTT.

The V call is TRBV6-1, the J call TRBJ2-5, with 7 bases fitting TRBD2. Germline V lookup: CDR1 MNHNS, CDR2 SASEGT. This CDR3 region has 14 residues. The V gene end was trimmed by 8 bases and the J gene end by 2 bases; junction bases not matched to a gene: 8. The CDR3 bases are TGTGCCAGCTGTTATCTAGCGGTTCAAGAGACCCAGTACTTC. Protein sequence: CASCYLAVQETQYF.

J is TRBJ2-1 and V is TRBV9, with 9 bases identical to TRBD2. There are 16 residues in the CDR3. Germline-derived CDR1 and CDR2 are SGDLS and YYNGEE. Germline trimming cut 4 bases from V and 6 bases from J; bases unmatched to any gene: 11. The CDR3 DNA is TGTGCCAGCAGCCAGGTTGGCCTAGCGGGAATCAATGAGCAGTTCTTC. Translating gives CASSQVGLAGINEQFF. Full variable domain (outside the CDR3, taken from reference TRBV9 and TRBJ2-1): DSGVTQTPKHLITATGQRVTLRCSPRSGDLSVYWYQQSLDQGLQFLIQYYNGEERAKGNILERFSAQQFPDLHSELNLSSLELGDSALYFCASSQVGLAGINEQFFGPGTRLTVL.

CDR3 sequence reads: CASSYGLEGNEQFF. CDR3 DNA: TGTGCCAGCAGTTATGGGCTGGAGGGGAATGAGCAGTTCTTC. J is TRBJ2-1 and V is TRBV6-5; perhaps TRBD2 as D (6 bases). The CDR3 length is 14 residues. V lost 3 bases to trimming and J lost 7 bases, with 13 bases between them. Germline V CDR1 and CDR2: MNHEY, SVGAGI.

The V and J genes are TRBV7-9 and TRBJ2-7; D possibly corresponds to TRBD1 (5 bases). There are 16 residues in the CDR3. Trimming removed 1 base at V and 2 bases at J, with 15 bases between. CDR1 SEHNR and CDR2 FQNEAQ come from the germline V gene (reference sequence). CDR3 sequence reads: CASSLVGRALAYEQYF. As DNA, the CDR3 is TGTGCCAGCAGCTTAGTCGGCAGGGCCTTAGCCTACGAGCAGTACTTC.

The CDR3 region is CASSLGRGGYEQYF. CDR3 coding DNA: TGTGCCAGCAGCCTTGGCAGGGGCGGTTACGAGCAGTACTTC. The chain employs TRBV11-3 and TRBJ2-7, with a possible D match to TRBD1 (6 bases). The CDR3 covers 14 residues. Germline V lookup: CDR1 SGHNT, CDR2 YENEEA. The V gene lost 5 bases and the J gene lost 4 bases, with 15 bases spanning the gap.

V gene TRBV6-1 combines with J gene TRBJ2-1; 7 nucleotides line up with TRBD1. Germline-derived CDR1 and CDR2 are MNHNS and SASEGT. The CDR3 contains 17 residues. V lost 1 base, J lost 5 bases, and 11 bases stayed unmatched. The CDR3 DNA reads TGTGCCAGCAGTGAAGGGTTGGGACAGTCTTACAACAATGAGCAGTTCTTC. It codes for CASSEGLGQSYNNEQFF.

The chain uses TRBV10-3 and TRBJ1-1; TRBD1 is a possible D gene (5 bases). The V end was cut by 2 bases, the J end by 4 bases, with 11 bases between. The CDR3 covers 14 residues. Germline CDR1 ENHRY, CDR2 SYGVKD. CDR3 in DNA: TGTGCCATCAGTGAGAGGGGTATGGGCACTGAAGCTTTCTTT. This encodes CAISERGMGTEAFF.

As DNA, the CDR3 is TGTGCCAGCCACTTCAGGCGGGGAGAGACCCAGTACTTC. It is translated as CASHFRRGETQYF. The V and J genes are TRBV5-6 and TRBJ2-5, with D possibly being TRBD2 (6 bases). V lost 7 bases to trimming and J lost 4 bases, with 14 bases between them. The germline gives CDR1 SGHDT, CDR2 YYEEEE. The CDR3 runs 13 residues.

The J gene is TRBJ1-6, the V gene TRBV7-6; no definite D call. This CDR3 is 15 amino acids long. V gave up 0 bases and J gave up 8 bases, with 11 bases separating them. Germline CDR1 reads SGHVS; CDR2 reads FNYEAQ. The CDR3 sequence: CASSLAANSYSPLHF. CDR3 DNA: TGTGCCAGCAGCTTAGCGGCGAACAGTTATTCACCCCTCCACTTT.

The chain carries TRBV7-8 and TRBJ1-4; 9 nucleotides line up with TRBD1. CDR1 and CDR2 (germline): SGHVS, FQNEAQ. The V segment lost 2 bases and the J segment 8 bases; nucleotides outside the gene matches: 21. The CDR3 covers 20 residues. The CDR3 nucleotides are TGTGCCAGCAGCTTACTACTCCGGGACAGGGTCGTTGGGGAGAAGGAAAAACTGTTTTTT. Translated, it gives CASSLLLRDRVVGEKEKLFF.

The chain combines TRBV5-3 with TRBJ2-5, with D possibly being TRBD2 (7 bases). TRBV5-3 is known as an ORF, though its function is uncertain. Trimming shortened V by 0 bases and J by 3 bases, and 15 bases separated the two germline ends. The CDR3 is made up of 16 amino acids. The CDR3 sequence is CARSLVRGRPKETQYF. The CDR3 DNA reads as TGTGCCAGAAGCTTGGTGCGGGGGCGCCCTAAAGAGACCCAGTACTTC.

This clone showed up just once. V gene TRBV11-2 combines with J gene TRBJ2-3; no definite D call. This CDR3 has 12 residues. The germline V gene encodes CDR1 SGHAT and CDR2 FQNNGV. Between the trimmed V and J ends, which lost 5 bases and 6 bases, there was a span of 9 bases. The CDR3 sequence: CASSHDTDTQYF. The CDR3 DNA is TGTGCCAGCAGCCATGACACGGATACGCAGTATTTT.

The chain recombines TRBV9 with TRBJ1-4; a possible D gene is TRBD1 (6 bases). Germline CDR1 SGDLS, CDR2 YYNGEE. Trimming removed 0 bases from V and 5 bases from J, with 11 bases in between. This CDR3 contains 15 residues. The CDR3 here is CASSVAGGENEKLFF. The CDR3 coding sequence is TGTGCCAGCAGCGTAGCGGGGGGCGAGAATGAAAAACTGTTTTTT.

The chain joins TRBV9 to TRBJ1-1, with D possibly TRBD1 on 5 matching bases. The CDR3 has 15 residues. Trimming took 2 bases from V and 4 from J, leaving 15 bases between them. CDR1 and CDR2 from the germline V gene are SGDLS and YYNGEE. The CDR3: CASSVGSGRGTEAFF. CDR3 DNA: TGTGCCAGCAGCGTTGGGTCAGGGCGGGGCACTGAAGCTTTCTTT.

The chain employs TRBV7-3 and TRBJ2-1; 10 bases match TRBD1. Germline V gene lookup returns CDR1 SGHTA and CDR2 FQGTGA. V lost 1 base to trimming and J lost 8 bases; unmatched junction nucleotides: 2. The CDR3 totals 14 residues. The CDR3 region has the DNA TGTGCCAGCAGCTTAAGGGACAGGGGCGATGAGCAGTTCTTC. It is translated as CASSLRDRGDEQFF.

The CDR3 DNA sequence: TGTGCCAGCAGCTACTCGGACAGGGGAGCCAACAATGAGCAGTTCTTC. The encoded protein is CASSYSDRGANNEQFF. This chain links TRBV7-9 with TRBJ2-1; 9 positions agree with TRBD1. Germline V CDR1 and CDR2: SEHNR, FQNEAQ (reference sequence). This CDR3 has 16 residues. V trimming: 4 bases; J trimming: 5 bases; junction bases outside the gene matches: 9.

This rearrangement joins TRBV18 to TRBJ2-1, with D possibly matching TRBD2 (5 bases). Between the trimmed V and J ends, which lost 9 bases and 7 bases, there was a span of 22 bases. CDR1 is KGHSH and CDR2 is LQKENI in the germline V gene. This CDR3 region has 15 residues. CDR3: CASSVARARKNEQFF. CDR3 DNA: TGTGCCAGTTCGGTAGCGCGCGCAAGAAAAAATGAGCAGTTCTTC. The whole variable domain, filled in from reference TRBV18 and TRBJ2-1, reads NAGVMQNPRHLVRRRGQEARLRCSPMKGHSHVYWYRQLPEEGLKFMVYLQKENIIDESGMPKERFSAEFPKEGPSILRIQQVVRGDSAAYFCASSVARARKNEQFFGPGTRLTVL.

V and J are TRBV18 and TRBJ1-5, with D maybe TRBD1 (6 bases). CDR3 size: 18 residues. Trimming stripped 0 bases from V and 2 bases from J, with 17 bases between. Germline lookup yields CDR1 KGHSH and CDR2 LQKENI. Written as DNA, the CDR3 is TGTGCCAGCTCACCACCCGGGGCAGGGGCCAAGGGCAATCAGCCCCAGCATTTT. This sequence encodes CASSPPGAGAKGNQPQHF. Looking up the rest from reference TRBV18 and TRBJ1-5 gives the full variable domain: NAGVMQNPRHLVRRRGQEARLRCSPMKGHSHVYWYRQLPEEGLKFMVYLQKENIIDESGMPKERFSAEFPKEGPSILRIQQVVRGDSAAYFCASSPPGAGAKGNQPQHFGDGTRLSIL.

V is TRBV27 and J is TRBJ2-5; 7 positions match TRBD2. Germline V CDR1 and CDR2: MNHEY, SMNVEV (reference sequence). CDR3 length: 17 amino acids. J gave up 1 base and V 4 bases, and 12 bases lay outside the gene matches. The chain's CDR3 is CASSSPNSGSFQETQYF. Here the CDR3 DNA reads TGTGCCAGCAGTTCCCCAAATAGCGGGTCCTTCCAAGAGACCCAGTACTTC.

V gene TRBV2 combines with J gene TRBJ1-5, with 8 bases that match TRBD1. The CDR3 is made up of 13 amino acids. Looked up from germline, CDR1 is SNHLY and CDR2 is FYNNEI. V shed 6 bases, J shed 8 bases, and the junction held 6 bases outside the gene matches. In DNA, the CDR3 is TGTGCCAGCAGGACAGGGGCACATGAGCCCCAGCATTTT. It yields the protein CASRTGAHEPQHF.

The chain uses TRBV9 and TRBJ2-3; D is perhaps TRBD2 (6 bases). V lost 0 bases, J lost 0 bases, and 8 bases lay in between. The CDR3 is 15 amino acids. From germline, CDR1 is SGDLS and CDR2 YYNGEE. CDR3 region: CASSVAGVSTDTQYF. The CDR3 DNA follows: TGTGCCAGCAGCGTAGCGGGAGTTAGCACAGATACGCAGTATTTT.

The V call is TRBV10-3, the J call TRBJ2-5; D gene uncertain. CDR1 is ENHRY, CDR2 SYGVKD, per germline. This CDR3 is built from 14 residues. The V and J ends lost 7 bases and 5 bases respectively, with 17 bases between them. CDR3 amino acids: CAIKEVLSSETQYF. Written as DNA, the CDR3 is TGTGCCATCAAGGAAGTCTTGAGTAGCGAGACCCAGTACTTC.

The rearrangement joins TRBV4-2 to TRBJ2-1; no clear D gene. This CDR3 region has 11 residues. Trimming removed 0 bases at V and 15 bases at J, with 9 bases between. Per germline, CDR1 LGHNA and CDR2 YNFKEQ. The CDR3 DNA follows: TGTGCCAGCAGCCAAGACTCGGTCGGGTTCTTC. Its protein is CASSQDSVGFF.

The rearrangement joins TRBV11-2 to TRBJ2-4, with TRBD1 matching 10 bases. The germline V gene encodes CDR1 SGHAT and CDR2 FQNNGV. V lost 6 bases, J lost 9 bases, and 8 bases stayed unmatched. CDR3 size: 14 residues. The CDR3 spells CASSLDRGGGIQYF. CDR3 in DNA: TGTGCCAGCAGTCTGGACAGGGGGGGAGGCATTCAGTACTTC.

This clone was recorded once. The chain carries TRBV30 and TRBJ1-2, with 8 bases that match TRBD1. CDR1 is GTSNPN and CDR2 is SVGIG in the germline V gene (reference sequence). Trimming removed 0 bases from V and 7 bases from J; junction bases left unmatched: 4. This CDR3 contains 13 residues. The CDR3 nucleotides read TGTGCCTGGAGTGTTGGACAGGGCCGTGGCTACACCTTC. Translation gives CAWSVGQGRGYTF.

The rearrangement joins TRBV27 to TRBJ1-1; 7 nucleotides agree with TRBD1. The CDR3 length is 16 residues. CDR1 is MNHEY and CDR2 is SMNVEV in the germline V gene (reference sequence). V lost 2 bases and J lost 1; bases outside the gene matches: 7. CDR3 in amino acids: CASSLKWWDRNTEAFF. In DNA, the CDR3 is TGTGCCAGCAGTTTAAAATGGTGGGACAGGAACACTGAAGCTTTCTTT.

This clone was observed a few times. The J gene is TRBJ2-3, the V gene TRBV6-1; 7 bases align to TRBD2. The germline CDR1 and CDR2 sequences are MNHNS and SASEGT. Trimming removed 2 bases from V and 1 base from J; junction bases left unmatched: 6. CDR3 length: 16 residues. The CDR3 loop reads CASSETTAGGTDTQYF. In DNA, the CDR3 is TGTGCCAGCAGTGAAACCACGGCGGGGGGCACAGATACGCAGTATTTT.